A single sample is the source of the 5 T cell receptor beta chains below, sequenced in a study of shared clonotypes between healthy human individuals. Repertoires were generated with immunoSEQ multiplex PCR, while TCRdb's copy carries only in-frame clones and drops some. The top ten clones hold roughly 0.13% of a sample with more than 2 million clones, approximately 94% of them seen once. Input material: naive CD4+ T cells sorted from blood. Subset described: CD45RA+ positively selected. The receptors come from a man aged 18 to 29 in good health.

The J gene is TRBJ2-2, the V gene TRBV5-6, with D perhaps TRBD1 (6 bases). The CDR3 runs to 17 residues. Germline V lookup: CDR1 SGHDT, CDR2 YYEEEE. Trimming left V 5 bases short and J 0 bases short, with 17 bases between. CDR3 coding DNA: TGTGCCAGCAGTCGTAAGGGGACAACACCGAACACCGGGGAGCTGTTTTTT. It codes for CASSRKGTTPNTGELFF. Looking up the rest from reference TRBV5-6 and TRBJ2-2 gives the full variable domain: DAGVTQSPTHLIKTRGQQVTLRCSPKSGHDTVSWYQQALGQGPQFIFQYYEEEERQRGNFPDRFSGHQFPNYSSELNVNALLLGDSALYLCASSRKGTTPNTGELFFGEGSRLTVL.

This clone has just one count. This chain links TRBV10-3 with TRBJ2-3, with 8 bases fitting TRBD2. CDR1 and CDR2 (germline): ENHRY, SYGVKD. With V trimmed by 8 bases and J by 4 bases, 8 bases remained unmatched. This CDR3 has 14 amino acids. The CDR3 loop is CAIGDRGGPDTQYF. The CDR3 DNA sequence: TGTGCCATCGGCGACCGGGGGGGTCCAGATACGCAGTATTTT.

This chain uses TRBV5-4 with TRBJ2-1; 9 bases match TRBD1. V trimming: 0 bases; J trimming: 4 bases; junction bases outside the gene matches: 5. This CDR3 has 16 amino acids. CDR1 is SGHNT and CDR2 is YYREEE in the germline V gene (reference sequence). CDR3 nucleotide sequence: TGTGCCAGCAGCTTGGGTGGGACAGGGCGATACAATGAGCAGTTCTTC. Translating it yields CASSLGGTGRYNEQFF.

V gene TRBV18 combines with J gene TRBJ1-2, with 8 bases aligning to TRBD1. The J segment lost 4 bases and the V segment lost 3 bases, leaving 10 bases of the junction unmatched. The CDR3 is made up of 16 amino acids. Per the germline V gene, CDR1 is KGHSH and CDR2 is LQKENI. The chain's CDR3 is CASSPPAGGDGYGYTF. The DNA for the CDR3 is TGTGCCAGCTCACCTCCGGCAGGGGGCGATGGCTATGGCTACACCTTC.

The chain carries TRBV7-2 and TRBJ1-3; 7 bases align to TRBD1. This CDR3 region has 16 residues. CDR1 and CDR2 from the germline V gene are SGHTA and FQGNSA. The J segment lost 2 bases and the V segment lost 5 bases, leaving 9 bases of the junction unmatched. CDR3 nucleotides: TGTGCCAGCAGCATTTTGGGTACAGGGGCTGGAAACACCATATATTTT. Its protein product is CASSILGTGAGNTIYF.